This section outlines one T cell receptor (beta chain) sequence together with its context. Its antigen is currently unknown. This entry comes from a study of T-cell reconstitution after alpha-beta-depleted transplantation in children. Findings of the study overall: One year after transplant, T-cell counts and diversity came mostly from newly produced T cells. About two months after transplant, alpha-beta T cells reportedly came from several hundred expanded graft clones. Elevated TCRbeta diversity at day 60 was traced, in some patients, to surviving recipient T cells and thymic progenitors.

A library of TCRbeta sequences, prepared with unique molecular identifiers, was generated. TCRdb reanalysed the PCR reads using MiXCR and keeps one entry per CDR3 protein. The sample lists fewer than 350,000 distinct CDR3 sequences, around 10% occurring once. The CDR3 has 16 amino acids. Trimming took 3 bases from V and 9 from J; bases not matched to a gene: 14. Germline V lookup: CDR1 LNHDA, CDR2 SQIVND (reference sequence). The chain is built from TRBV19 and TRBJ2-1, with 7 positions matching TRBD2. The material sequenced was PBMCs, taken before TCRalphabeta/CD19-depleted stem cell transplant. This receptor was obtained from a boy younger than two with acute myeloid leukemia, due to receive a stem cell transplant. The CDR3 reads CASSIISGTRGSEQFF. The CDR3 DNA reads as TGTGCCAGTAGTATCATTTCAGGGACCCGCGGGAGTGAGCAGTTCTTC.